These T cell receptor beta chains were read from a single sample in a study of blood T cell repertoires in COVID-19. TCRdb's table, derived via immunoSEQ multiplex PCR, lists solely in-frame clones and lacks some. The table has approximately 130,000 clones, around 86% seen once. The sample comprised peripheral blood. Source of these receptors: a woman aged 45-65 years who had recovered from COVID-19. The CDR3 runs from the conserved cysteine through the conserved F or W. D genes are given only for firm matches. Size is stated for part of the rows, as once, few or many counts, or as a class when the clone is expanded.

abundance	j_gene	v_gene	d_gene	len	CDR3aa	CDR3nt
-	TRBJ2-7	TRBV5-1	TRBD1	15	CASSLLPGQSYEQYF	TGCGCCAGCAGCCTCCTACCGGGACAGAGCTACGAGCAGTACTTC
few	TRBJ2-1	TRBV7-6	TRBD1	13	CASSFRGGDEQFF	TGTGCCAGCAGCTTTCGAGGGGGCGATGAGCAGTTCTTC
few	TRBJ2-7	TRBV7-2	-	14	CASSFGKSSFEQYF	TGTGCCAGCAGCTTCGGTAAATCCTCTTTCGAGCAGTACTTC
few	TRBJ1-5	TRBV29-1	-	10	CSVSDGEEHF	TGCAGCGTTTCCGACGGGGAAGAGCATTTT
-	TRBJ2-7	TRBV9	TRBD1	15	CASSGQGESTYEQYF	TGTGCCAGCAGCGGACAGGGGGAAAGTACCTACGAGCAGTACTTC
once	TRBJ2-3	TRBV6-5	TRBD2	14	CASSVAGGTDTQYF	TGTGCCAGCAGCGTAGCGGGGGGCACAGATACGCAGTATTTT
few	TRBJ1-4	TRBV5-1	TRBD1	15	CASGQGDATNEKLFF	TGCGCCAGTGGACAGGGGGATGCAACTAATGAAAAACTGTTTTTT
few	TRBJ2-3	TRBV2	-	14	CASSNRASTDTQYF	TGTGCCAGCAGTAACAGGGCTAGCACAGATACGCAGTATTTT
-	TRBJ1-1	TRBV6-2/TRBV6-3	TRBD1	17	CASSLPGQLRTNTEAFF	TGTGCCAGCAGTTTACCGGGACAGCTGAGGACTAACACTGAAGCTTTCTTT
-	TRBJ2-1	TRBV15	-	13	CATSNLQGNEQFF	TGTGCCACCAGCAACTTACAGGGCAATGAGCAGTTCTTC
-	TRBJ1-6	TRBV6-6	-	13	CASSWGLSSPLHF	TGTGCCAGCAGTTGGGGCCTTTCATCACCCCTCCACTTT
-	TRBJ1-2	TRBV24-1	TRBD1	17	CATSDRTPGQGNYGYTF	TGTGCCACCAGTGATAGAACTCCGGGACAGGGTAACTATGGCTACACCTTC
-	TRBJ1-2	TRBV30	-	13	CAWNPSGASGYTF	TGTGCCTGGAACCCATCAGGGGCCAGTGGCTACACCTTC
-	TRBJ1-5	TRBV30	TRBD1	15	CAWSVGGQRFQPQHF	TGTGCCTGGAGTGTCGGGGGACAGCGTTTTCAGCCCCAGCATTTT
-	TRBJ2-3	TRBV5-1	TRBD2	19	CASSGQSGASGFSTDTQYF	TGCGCCAGCAGCGGCCAGAGCGGAGCTAGCGGGTTTAGCACAGATACGCAGTATTTT
-	TRBJ2-1	TRBV5-4	TRBD1	14	CASRGQGSYNEQFF	TGTGCCAGCAGGGGACAGGGGTCCTACAATGAGCAGTTCTTC
-	TRBJ2-1	TRBV7-2	-	16	CASSTFPRGGNNEQFF	TGTGCCAGCAGCACCTTTCCGAGGGGGGGAAACAATGAGCAGTTCTTC
-	TRBJ1-3	TRBV9	-	15	CASSSRHGPGNTIYF	TGTGCCAGCAGCTCTCGACACGGCCCTGGAAACACCATATATTTT
-	TRBJ1-3	TRBV4-2	TRBD1	15	CASSQGGQGGNTIYF	TGTGCCAGCAGCCAAGGGGGACAGGGAGGAAACACCATATATTTT
-	TRBJ2-2	TRBV11-1	TRBD2	16	CASSTRLAGGTGELFF	TGTGCCAGCAGCACCCGACTAGCGGGAGGCACCGGGGAGCTGTTTTTT
-	TRBJ2-1	TRBV3-1/TRBV3-2	-	16	CASSPLPGTGYNEQFF	TGTGCCAGCAGCCCCCTTCCCGGGACTGGCTACAATGAGCAGTTCTTC
-	TRBJ1-3	TRBV19	TRBD1	14	CASTLTNRGNTIYF	TGTGCCAGTACCCTTACGAACAGGGGGAACACCATATATTTT
-	TRBJ1-1	TRBV18	-	14	CASSPQQRDTEAFF	TGTGCCAGCTCACCACAACAGCGGGACACTGAAGCTTTCTTT
few	TRBJ1-2	TRBV29-1	-	13	CSVAGRDLWGYTF	TGCAGCGTTGCTGGCAGGGACTTGTGGGGCTACACCTTC
-	TRBJ2-6	TRBV4-1	TRBD2	18	CASSPGLAAYRGANVLTF	TGCGCCAGCAGCCCGGGACTAGCGGCCTATCGTGGGGCCAACGTCCTGACTTTC
once	TRBJ2-2	TRBV14	TRBD2	16	CASSQGAGGRTGELFF	TGTGCCAGCAGCCAAGGCGCGGGGGGCAGGACCGGGGAGCTGTTTTTT
-	TRBJ2-5	TRBV30	-	13	CAWSWGLRETQYF	TGTGCCTGGAGTTGGGGACTCAGGGAGACCCAGTACTTC
-	TRBJ2-7	TRBV4-1	TRBD2	18	CASSQDPGLAGVQYEQYF	TGCGCCAGCAGCCAAGATCCGGGCCTAGCGGGGGTCCAATACGAGCAGTACTTC
-	TRBJ2-7	TRBV9	TRBD2	16	CASSVSGTSGTYEQYF	TGTGCCAGCAGCGTTTCCGGGACTAGCGGGACCTACGAGCAGTACTTC
-	TRBJ1-1	TRBV6-5	-	14	CASSFRQGSTEAFF	TGTGCCAGCAGTTTCCGGCAGGGTAGCACTGAAGCTTTCTTT
-	TRBJ2-7	TRBV6-4	TRBD2	16	CASRVMVAGPTYEQYF	TGTGCCAGCAGAGTGATGGTAGCGGGACCTACCTACGAGCAGTACTTC
-	TRBJ1-1	TRBV28	TRBD1	14	CASRSLTGDTEAFF	TGTGCCAGCAGAAGTCTAACAGGGGACACTGAAGCTTTCTTT
-	TRBJ1-2	TRBV7-9	-	14	CASSFLGMVYGYTF	TGTGCCAGCAGCTTTCTTGGCATGGTCTATGGCTACACCTTC
-	TRBJ2-1	TRBV18	TRBD2	16	CASSPASGGAGNEQFF	TGTGCCAGCTCACCAGCAAGCGGGGGGGCCGGGAATGAGCAGTTCTTC
-	TRBJ1-1	TRBV20-1	-	10	CSARREVAFF	TGCAGTGCCCGCAGGGAGGTAGCTTTCTTT
-	TRBJ1-3	TRBV9	-	15	CASSVGGVKGNTIYF	TGTGCCAGCAGCGTAGGGGGGGTGAAAGGAAACACCATATATTTT
-	TRBJ1-1	TRBV12-3/TRBV12-4	-	13	CASSLNRNTEAFF	TGTGCCAGCAGTTTGAACAGGAACACTGAAGCTTTCTTT
-	TRBJ1-2	TRBV6-5	TRBD1	12	CASRGTGGGYTF	TGTGCCAGCAGAGGGACAGGCGGGGGCTACACCTTC
-	TRBJ1-5	TRBV19	TRBD1	14	CASSPRQGFQPQHF	TGTGCCAGTAGTCCAAGACAGGGTTTTCAGCCCCAGCATTTT
-	TRBJ2-5	TRBV24-1	TRBD1	15	CATSDPGQGSETQYF	TGTGCCACCAGTGACCCGGGACAGGGGTCAGAGACCCAGTACTTC
once	TRBJ2-1	TRBV27	TRBD2	15	CASSLGLAAYNEQFF	TGTGCCAGCAGCTTAGGGCTAGCGGCCTACAATGAGCAGTTCTTC
-	TRBJ1-1	TRBV10-3	TRBD1	14	CAISEGQAYTEAFF	TGTGCCATCAGTGAGGGACAGGCCTACACTGAAGCTTTCTTT
-	TRBJ1-1	TRBV25-1	TRBD1	16	CASRNRGSGGSTEAFF	TGTGCCAGCAGGAACAGGGGGTCGGGAGGAAGCACTGAAGCTTTCTTT
once	TRBJ2-3	TRBV29-1	TRBD1	15	CSVEGGQGPWDTQYF	TGCAGCGTTGAAGGGGGACAGGGGCCGTGGGATACGCAGTATTTT
few	TRBJ2-7	TRBV24-1	-	18	CATSDSVRGATGSYEQYF	TGTGCCACCAGTGATTCGGTCAGGGGAGCCACTGGATCCTACGAGCAGTACTTC
-	TRBJ2-3	TRBV5-1	-	12	CASSLARDTQYF	TGCGCCAGCAGCTTGGCCCGGGATACGCAGTATTTT
-	TRBJ1-1	TRBV5-6	-	16	CASSFGSRGANTEAFF	TGTGCCAGCAGCTTTGGATCCAGGGGAGCGAACACTGAAGCTTTCTTT
-	TRBJ2-3	TRBV19	TRBD2	15	CASTPRGANTDTQYF	TGTGCCAGTACCCCGCGGGGGGCTAACACAGATACGCAGTATTTT
-	TRBJ2-5	TRBV6-6	-	11	CASSSGGTQYF	TGTGCCAGCAGTTCCGGGGGGACCCAGTACTTC
-	TRBJ2-7	TRBV6-5	-	14	CASSLADRSYEQYF	TGTGCCAGCAGTTTAGCGGACCGCTCCTACGAGCAGTACTTC
-	TRBJ1-1	TRBV5-6	-	14	CASSLGGRGTEAFF	TGTGCCAGCAGCTTGGGGGGGCGAGGCACTGAAGCTTTCTTT
-	TRBJ1-5	TRBV18	-	15	CASSVRWTGDQPQHF	TGTGCCAGCTCCGTGAGGTGGACGGGGGATCAGCCCCAGCATTTT
-	TRBJ2-7	TRBV6-5	-	13	CASSLRVGSEQYF	TGTGCCAGCAGTCTACGGGTCGGGAGCGAGCAGTACTTC
-	TRBJ1-1	TRBV7-2	-	14	CASSLGPLGTEAFF	TGTGCCAGCAGCTTAGGGCCCCTTGGCACTGAAGCTTTCTTT
-	TRBJ1-2	TRBV7-2	-	14	CASSFYAGMYGYTF	TGTGCCAGCAGCTTTTATGCAGGGATGTATGGCTACACCTTC